Below are 15 T cell receptor beta chains sequenced from a single sample in a study of T cells after yellow fever vaccination. One entry per CDR3 protein results from TCRdb running MiXCR on the 5' RACE reads. Of some 500,000 distinct CDR3 sequences detected, less than 15% appear once; the ten largest clones hold more than 13%. The starting material was PBMCs, obtained on the day of the yellow fever booster vaccination. Receptor source: a man aged 25-40 years who received the YFV17D yellow fever vaccine.

The chain carries TRBV4-3 and TRBJ2-3, with 7 bases identical to TRBD1. The CDR3 consists of 16 residues. V dropped 3 bases and J dropped 2; count of bases not matched to a gene: 8. The germline CDR1 and CDR2 sequences are LGHNA and YSLEER. The CDR3 reads CASSQRTGQTTDTQYF. CDR3 DNA sequence: TGCGCCAGCAGCCAGAGAACGGGACAGACCACAGATACGCAGTATTTT.

This clonotype was found a few times. The chain recombines TRBV19 with TRBJ2-5; TRBD2 matches 7 bases. Germline CDR1 is LNHDA and CDR2 is SQIVND (reference sequence). The CDR3 totals 15 residues. The V segment lost 4 bases and the J segment 4 bases; nucleotides outside the gene matches: 9. CDR3 coding DNA: TGTGCCAGTAGTAGTTTTAGGGGAGGGAGAGAGACCCAGTACTTC. This translates into CASSSFRGGRETQYF.

This clonotype has just a few counts. CDR3 protein: CASRVSGQGNEQYF. The CDR3 coding sequence is TGTGCCAGCAGGGTCTCGGGACAGGGCAACGAGCAGTACTTC. V gene TRBV6-1 combines with J gene TRBJ2-7; 9 positions agree with TRBD1. The CDR3 contains 14 residues. Germline CDR1 and CDR2: MNHNS and SASEGT. Unmatched junction bases numbered 8, after V lost 6 bases and J lost 5 bases.

This clonotype was found many times. The rearrangement uses TRBV5-6 and TRBJ2-3; 8 nucleotides align to TRBD2. Germline CDR1 and CDR2: SGHDT and YYEEEE. The CDR3 is 14 amino acids. The V and J ends lost 6 bases and 5 bases, in that order; junction bases with no gene match: 8. The CDR3 region has the DNA TGTGCCAGCATCCGGGGGGGTGGCGGAGATACGCAGTATTTT. Translated, it gives CASIRGGGGDTQYF.

The chain has TRBV21-1 and TRBJ2-7; whether TRBD1, the table's D call, matches the DNA was not checked. TRBV21-1 is a documented pseudogene. The CDR3 is 14 residues long. The CDR3 loop is CASGIRDRAYEQYF. CDR3 sequence (DNA): TGTGCCAGCGGGATTAGGGACAGGGCGTACGAGCAGTACTTC.

This chain joins TRBV9 and TRBJ2-3, with 12 bases matching TRBD2. Germline V gene data show CDR1 as SGDLS and CDR2 as YYNGEE. Trimming took 0 bases from V and 4 from J; bases not matched to a gene: 3. This CDR3 is built from 16 residues. The CDR3 loop is CASSVASGRESDTQYF. In DNA form, the CDR3 reads TGTGCCAGCAGCGTAGCTAGCGGGAGGGAATCAGATACGCAGTATTTT.

The sample holds a few counts of this clonotype. This chain links TRBV24-1 with TRBJ2-1; D is unclear. Germline loops: CDR1 KGHDR, CDR2 SFDVKD. V was cut by 4 bases and J by 8 bases, with 14 bases left in between. The CDR3 runs 14 residues. The CDR3 reads CATSDPPGAHEQFF. The CDR3 DNA reads as TGTGCCACCAGTGACCCCCCCGGCGCCCATGAGCAGTTCTTC.

The V call is TRBV20-1, the J call TRBJ2-5; either TRBD1 or TRBD2 may fit D (5 bases each). There are 9 residues in the CDR3. Germline CDR1 and CDR2: DFQATT and SNEGSKA (reference sequence). In DNA, the CDR3 is TGCTGTGGGGGAAAGGCTCCGTACTTC. This sequence encodes CCGGKAPYF.

The V and J genes are TRBV4-3 and TRBJ2-5, with D tentatively TRBD1 (6 bases). Per the germline V gene, CDR1 is LGHNA and CDR2 is YSLEER. V was cut by 4 bases and J by 2 bases, with 11 bases left in between. The CDR3 spans 14 residues. In DNA, the CDR3 is TGCGCCAGCAGCCCAAGGGGGAGACAAGAGACCCAGTACTTC. Its protein is CASSPRGRQETQYF.

The rearrangement joins TRBV27 to TRBJ2-2, with D perhaps being TRBD1 or TRBD2 (5 bases each). V gave up 1 base and J gave up 3 bases, with 9 bases separating them. CDR1 and CDR2 from the germline V gene are MNHEY and SMNVEV (reference sequence). The CDR3 totals 15 residues. As DNA, the CDR3 is TGTGCCAGCAGTTTATATTTGGGGGACACCGGGGAGCTGTTTTTT. It specifies CASSLYLGDTGELFF.

In this sample, this clonotype turned up many times. The genes are TRBV6-5 and TRBJ1-1; no definite D call. Looked up from germline, CDR1 is MNHEY and CDR2 is SVGAGI. V shed 5 bases and J shed 1 base, with 8 bases lying between them. CDR3 size: 13 residues. CDR3 amino acids: CASSPQRNTEAFF. The CDR3 DNA reads TGTGCCAGCAGTCCCCAAAGGAACACTGAAGCTTTCTTT.

This clonotype was observed at least ten times. The genes are TRBV2 and TRBJ2-2, with 8 bases that match TRBD2. This CDR3 is 16 amino acids long. V lost 6 bases to trimming and J lost 6 bases; unmatched junction nucleotides: 12. Germline CDR1 and CDR2: SNHLY and FYNNEI. The DNA for the CDR3 is TGTGCCAGCAGAGACCAACGGACTAGCTGGGCCGGGGAGCTGTTTTTT. Translating it yields CASRDQRTSWAGELFF.

In this sample, this clonotype turned up a few times. V is TRBV20-1 and J is TRBJ1-2, with D unclear. In germline, CDR1 is DFQATT, CDR2 SNEGSKA (reference sequence). V lost 0 bases to trimming and J lost 8 bases, with 10 bases between them. The CDR3 covers 12 residues. CDR3 nucleotides: TGCAGTGCTAGAGACCCCTATGGAGGCTACACCTTC. Protein product: CSARDPYGGYTF.

This clonotype was counted only a few times. V is TRBV7-9 and J is TRBJ2-2; D perhaps matches TRBD2 (6 bases). There are 15 residues in the CDR3. Trimming took 3 bases from V and 1 from J, leaving 9 bases between them. The V gene's germline CDR1 is SEHNR and CDR2 FQNEAQ (reference sequence). CDR3 sequence: CASSLGRENTGELFF. The CDR3 region has the DNA TGTGCCAGCAGCTTGGGGCGGGAGAACACCGGGGAGCTGTTTTTT.

The chain uses TRBV4-3 and TRBJ1-1; D is uncertain. V lost 1 base, J lost 7 bases, and 13 bases lay in between. Germline assignment: CDR1 LGHNA and CDR2 YSLEER. There are 14 residues in the CDR3. The CDR3 sequence: CASSQGASGFEAFF. CDR3 nucleotides: TGCGCCAGCAGCCAAGGCGCCAGCGGGTTTGAAGCTTTCTTT.